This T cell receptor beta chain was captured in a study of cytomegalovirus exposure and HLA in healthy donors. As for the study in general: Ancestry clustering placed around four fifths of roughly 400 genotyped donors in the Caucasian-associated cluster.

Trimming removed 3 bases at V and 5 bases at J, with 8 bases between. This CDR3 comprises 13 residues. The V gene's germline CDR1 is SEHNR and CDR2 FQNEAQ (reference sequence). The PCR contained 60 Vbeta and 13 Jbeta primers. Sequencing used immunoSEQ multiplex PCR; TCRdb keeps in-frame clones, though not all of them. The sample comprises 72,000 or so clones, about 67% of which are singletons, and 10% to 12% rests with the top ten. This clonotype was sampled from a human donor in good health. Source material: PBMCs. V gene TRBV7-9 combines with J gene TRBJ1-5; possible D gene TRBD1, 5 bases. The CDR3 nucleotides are TGTGCCAGCAGCTTGACAGAGTATCAGCCCCAGCATTTT. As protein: CASSLTEYQPQHF.